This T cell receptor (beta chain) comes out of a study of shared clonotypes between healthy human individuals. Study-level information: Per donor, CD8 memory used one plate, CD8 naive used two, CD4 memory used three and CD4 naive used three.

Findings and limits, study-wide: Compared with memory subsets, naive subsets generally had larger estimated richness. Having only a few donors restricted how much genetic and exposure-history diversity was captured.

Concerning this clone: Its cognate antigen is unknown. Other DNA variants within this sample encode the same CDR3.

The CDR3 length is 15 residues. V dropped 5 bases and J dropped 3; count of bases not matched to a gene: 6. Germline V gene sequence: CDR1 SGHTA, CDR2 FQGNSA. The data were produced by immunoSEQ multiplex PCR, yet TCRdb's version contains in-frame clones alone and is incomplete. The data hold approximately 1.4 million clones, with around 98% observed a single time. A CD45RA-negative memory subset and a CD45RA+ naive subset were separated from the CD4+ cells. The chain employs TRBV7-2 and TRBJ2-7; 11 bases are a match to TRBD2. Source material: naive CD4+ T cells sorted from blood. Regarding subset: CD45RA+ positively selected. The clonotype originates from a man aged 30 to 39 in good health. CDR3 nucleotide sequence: TGTGCCAGCAGCCTGGGGACTAGCGGAAGCTACGAGCAGTACTTC. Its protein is CASSLGTSGSYEQYF.